These T cell receptor beta chains were read from a single sample in a study of cytomegalovirus exposure and HLA in healthy donors. TCRdb's table, derived via immunoSEQ multiplex PCR, lists solely in-frame clones and lacks some. The table has under 130,000 clones, around 80% seen once. Input material: PBMCs. Receptors originate from a woman aged 40 to 50 in good health and CMV-seronegative. The CDR3 runs from the conserved cysteine through the conserved F or W. Each record gives: J gene, V gene, clone size, D gene, CDR3 DNA, CDR3 protein. D genes are given only for firm matches. Not all rows give a size; the values are once, few, many and, for expanded clones, a class.

J gene: TRBJ2-1
V gene: TRBV20-1
clone size: .
D gene: .
CDR3 DNA: TGCAGTGCTCCGAAGGGGGAAGAGCAGTTCTTC
CDR3 protein: CSAPKGEEQFF

J gene: TRBJ2-3
V gene: TRBV27
clone size: once
D gene: .
CDR3 DNA: TGTGCCAGCAGCCGAGGAGATACGCAGTATTTT
CDR3 protein: CASSRGDTQYF

J gene: TRBJ2-2
V gene: TRBV28
clone size: .
D gene: TRBD1
CDR3 DNA: TGTGCCAGCAGAAAGGGGGCCTTAAACACCGGGGAGCTGTTTTTT
CDR3 protein: CASRKGALNTGELFF

J gene: TRBJ1-4
V gene: TRBV7-2
clone size: .
D gene: TRBD1
CDR3 DNA: TGTGCCAGCAGCTCCCAACAGGGGGCACTGGAAAAACTGTTTTTT
CDR3 protein: CASSSQQGALEKLFF

J gene: TRBJ1-1
V gene: TRBV6-5
clone size: once
D gene: .
CDR3 DNA: TGTGCCAGCAGTTCCAGGGTGGGGCTAGGGACTGAAGCTTTCTTT
CDR3 protein: CASSSRVGLGTEAFF

J gene: TRBJ2-3
V gene: TRBV19
clone size: few
D gene: .
CDR3 DNA: TGTGCCAGTAGCCCCTTTTGGTCGATATCGACTAGCACAGATACGCAGTATTTT
CDR3 protein: CASSPFWSISTSTDTQYF

J gene: TRBJ2-2
V gene: TRBV4-3
clone size: .
D gene: .
CDR3 DNA: TGCGCCAGCAGCCAAGATTTACGGGAAGGGACCGGGGAGCTGTTTTTT
CDR3 protein: CASSQDLREGTGELFF

J gene: TRBJ1-2
V gene: TRBV28
clone size: .
D gene: TRBD1
CDR3 DNA: TGTGCCAGCAGCCGACAGGGCGGCTATGGCTACACCTTC
CDR3 protein: CASSRQGGYGYTF

J gene: TRBJ2-1
V gene: TRBV27
clone size: .
D gene: .
CDR3 DNA: TGTGCCAGCAGTCCGGGGTTGGGCTTCAATGAGCAGTTCTTC
CDR3 protein: CASSPGLGFNEQFF

J gene: TRBJ1-5
V gene: TRBV28
clone size: .
D gene: .
CDR3 DNA: TGTGCCAGCAGCTCGACAGGAAATAGCAATCAGCCCCAGCATTTT
CDR3 protein: CASSSTGNSNQPQHF

J gene: TRBJ2-1
V gene: TRBV29-1
clone size: .
D gene: TRBD2
CDR3 DNA: TGCAGCGTCGTAAAGCGGGATTCCTACAATGAGCAGTTCTTC
CDR3 protein: CSVVKRDSYNEQFF

J gene: TRBJ1-5
V gene: TRBV5-8
clone size: .
D gene: TRBD1
CDR3 DNA: TGTGCCAGCAGCTTGGACCAGGGGGCCCGGGTGAGTCAGCCCCAGCATTTT
CDR3 protein: CASSLDQGARVSQPQHF

J gene: TRBJ1-2
V gene: TRBV28
clone size: .
D gene: .
CDR3 DNA: TGTGCCAGCAGTTTAGGTTGGCAGGGGCATGGCTACACCTTC
CDR3 protein: CASSLGWQGHGYTF

J gene: TRBJ2-5
V gene: TRBV28
clone size: once
D gene: .
CDR3 DNA: TGTGCCAGCAAAGGGACTCAAGAGACCCAGTACTTC
CDR3 protein: CASKGTQETQYF

J gene: TRBJ2-5
V gene: TRBV14
clone size: .
D gene: TRBD1
CDR3 DNA: TGTGCCAGCAGCCATGCTATAAGAGGACAGGCTGGGGAGACCCAGTACTTC
CDR3 protein: CASSHAIRGQAGETQYF

J gene: TRBJ2-3
V gene: TRBV29-1
clone size: .
D gene: TRBD1
CDR3 DNA: TGCAGCGTTCCGGACAGGGCCCACACAGATACGCAGTATTTT
CDR3 protein: CSVPDRAHTDTQYF

J gene: TRBJ1-1
V gene: TRBV29-1
clone size: .
D gene: TRBD1
CDR3 DNA: TGCAGCGTTAGACAGGGAGAGGGGACTGAAGCTTTCTTT
CDR3 protein: CSVRQGEGTEAFF

J gene: TRBJ1-5
V gene: TRBV7-8
clone size: once
D gene: TRBD1
CDR3 DNA: TGTGCCAGCAGCCAACGGACAGGTGAAAGTCAGCCCCAGCATTTT
CDR3 protein: CASSQRTGESQPQHF

J gene: TRBJ2-2
V gene: TRBV7-7
clone size: .
D gene: .
CDR3 DNA: TGTGCCAGCAGCTCTTTCGACAGGAACACCGGGGAGCTGTTTTTT
CDR3 protein: CASSSFDRNTGELFF

J gene: TRBJ1-3
V gene: TRBV7-2
clone size: .
D gene: TRBD1
CDR3 DNA: TGTGCCAGCAGCTTAGCGGGGACAGGCTCTGGAAACACCATATATTTT
CDR3 protein: CASSLAGTGSGNTIYF

J gene: TRBJ2-3
V gene: TRBV10-1
clone size: .
D gene: .
CDR3 DNA: TGCGCCGAAGGGGTGGCAGGGGCAGATACGCAGTATTTT
CDR3 protein: CAEGVAGADTQYF

J gene: TRBJ2-7
V gene: TRBV7-9
clone size: .
D gene: TRBD2
CDR3 DNA: TGTTCCAGCAGCTCCCACGGGGGGGCCTACGAGCAGTACTTC
CDR3 protein: CSSSSHGGAYEQYF

J gene: TRBJ2-7
V gene: TRBV2
clone size: .
D gene: .
CDR3 DNA: TGTGCCAGCAATTCAGAGGGTCTCTACGAGCAGTACTTC
CDR3 protein: CASNSEGLYEQYF

J gene: TRBJ2-7
V gene: TRBV18
clone size: .
D gene: .
CDR3 DNA: TGTGCCAGCTCACCCACAGGGCTTTACGAGCAGTACTTC
CDR3 protein: CASSPTGLYEQYF

J gene: TRBJ1-6
V gene: TRBV27
clone size: .
D gene: TRBD1
CDR3 DNA: TGTGCCAGCAGCTCTCAAGGACAGGAGGTTTCACCCCTCCACTTT
CDR3 protein: CASSSQGQEVSPLHF

J gene: TRBJ2-7
V gene: TRBV29-1
clone size: .
D gene: .
CDR3 DNA: TGCAGCGTGGCCCCGGACACTTGGTCGCCTTACGAGCAGTACTTC
CDR3 protein: CSVAPDTWSPYEQYF

J gene: TRBJ2-3
V gene: TRBV28
clone size: .
D gene: .
CDR3 DNA: TGTGCCAGCAGTCCCCTGAGACTCCTAGCGCCAGATACGCAGTATTTT
CDR3 protein: CASSPLRLLAPDTQYF

J gene: TRBJ1-5
V gene: TRBV5-6
clone size: .
D gene: .
CDR3 DNA: TGTGCCAGCAGCTCATTTGGGGAGAGTCAGCCCCAGCATTTT
CDR3 protein: CASSSFGESQPQHF

J gene: TRBJ1-2
V gene: TRBV5-1
clone size: .
D gene: .
CDR3 DNA: TGCGCCAGCAGCCGGGTGACCGTCGACTATGGCTACACCTTC
CDR3 protein: CASSRVTVDYGYTF

J gene: TRBJ2-3
V gene: TRBV9
clone size: .
D gene: TRBD2
CDR3 DNA: TGTGCCAGCAGCGTACGGAGCAGCGTAGCGGGACTCACAGATACGCAGTATTTT
CDR3 protein: CASSVRSSVAGLTDTQYF

J gene: TRBJ1-1
V gene: TRBV14
clone size: .
D gene: .
CDR3 DNA: TGTGCCAGCAGCCAATCACAGGCCTCGGGAGCTTTCTTT
CDR3 protein: CASSQSQASGAFF

J gene: TRBJ1-4
V gene: TRBV30
clone size: .
D gene: .
CDR3 DNA: TGTGCCTGGAGTGTAGAGGCCCCAAATGAAAAACTGTTTTTT
CDR3 protein: CAWSVEAPNEKLFF

J gene: TRBJ2-5
V gene: TRBV10-3
clone size: .
D gene: .
CDR3 DNA: TGTGCCATCAGTGAGTCAGGCGGGGCATCAGAGACCCAGTACTTC
CDR3 protein: CAISESGGASETQYF

J gene: TRBJ2-1
V gene: TRBV7-9
clone size: .
D gene: .
CDR3 DNA: TGTGCCAGCAGCTCAGTCCCGGGACTGGGAAATGAGCAGTTCTTC
CDR3 protein: CASSSVPGLGNEQFF

J gene: TRBJ1-1
V gene: TRBV6-5
clone size: .
D gene: .
CDR3 DNA: TGTGCCAGCAGTGCCCCAGGGGTCGGGTTGGGAGCTTTCTTT
CDR3 protein: CASSAPGVGLGAFF

J gene: TRBJ2-7
V gene: TRBV7-8
clone size: .
D gene: .
CDR3 DNA: TGTGCCAGCAGCTTAGTAGGGACAAAAAGCGCCTACGAGCAGTACTTC
CDR3 protein: CASSLVGTKSAYEQYF

J gene: TRBJ1-3
V gene: TRBV7-9
clone size: .
D gene: .
CDR3 DNA: TGTGCCAGCAGCTTAGCCATGGTGAGCTCTGGAAACACCATATATTTT
CDR3 protein: CASSLAMVSSGNTIYF

J gene: TRBJ2-7
V gene: TRBV14
clone size: .
D gene: TRBD2
CDR3 DNA: TGTGCCAGCAGCCAGGGACTAGCGGGCCCACTGCCTTCCTACGAGCAGTACTTC
CDR3 protein: CASSQGLAGPLPSYEQYF

J gene: TRBJ1-4
V gene: TRBV28
clone size: .
D gene: .
CDR3 DNA: TGTGCCAGCAGTTTTACGGGGGGACTGGATGAAAAACTGTTTTTT
CDR3 protein: CASSFTGGLDEKLFF

J gene: TRBJ2-2
V gene: TRBV19
clone size: .
D gene: .
CDR3 DNA: TGTGCCAGTACCATCCGGTCGGGTGACGGCACCGGGGAGCTGTTTTTT
CDR3 protein: CASTIRSGDGTGELFF

J gene: TRBJ1-2
V gene: TRBV14
clone size: .
D gene: TRBD1
CDR3 DNA: TGTGCCAGCAGCCAAGATTGGGTCGGACAGGGATCCCTCTCTAACTATGGCTACACCTTC
CDR3 protein: CASSQDWVGQGSLSNYGYTF

J gene: TRBJ2-7
V gene: TRBV27
clone size: .
D gene: TRBD1
CDR3 DNA: TGTGCCATTCAGTCCGGGACAGACCCCTACGAGCAGTACTTC
CDR3 protein: CAIQSGTDPYEQYF

J gene: TRBJ2-7
V gene: TRBV7-2
clone size: .
D gene: .
CDR3 DNA: TGTGCCAGCAGCTTAGCGGGAGGCCCGACCTACGAGCAGTACTTC
CDR3 protein: CASSLAGGPTYEQYF

J gene: TRBJ1-2
V gene: TRBV5-6
clone size: .
D gene: .
CDR3 DNA: TGTGCCAGCAGCTTGGCAGGGGCCGGACGTATAGGTGGCTACACCTTC
CDR3 protein: CASSLAGAGRIGGYTF

J gene: TRBJ1-5
V gene: TRBV19
clone size: .
D gene: .
CDR3 DNA: TGTGCCAGTAGCTATAGCAATCAGCCCCAGCATTTT
CDR3 protein: CASSYSNQPQHF

J gene: TRBJ2-2
V gene: TRBV6-5
clone size: .
D gene: .
CDR3 DNA: TGTGCCAGCAATGACAGGCCCAACACCGGGGAGCTGTTTTTT
CDR3 protein: CASNDRPNTGELFF

J gene: TRBJ2-1
V gene: TRBV5-6
clone size: once
D gene: .
CDR3 DNA: TGTGCCAGCAGCTTGACTAGCAATACTAATGAGCAGTTCTTC
CDR3 protein: CASSLTSNTNEQFF

J gene: TRBJ1-1
V gene: TRBV28
clone size: once
D gene: TRBD1
CDR3 DNA: TGTGCCAGCAGGACAGGGAATATGAGGGTCACTGAAGCTTTCTTT
CDR3 protein: CASRTGNMRVTEAFF

J gene: TRBJ2-3
V gene: TRBV28
clone size: .
D gene: TRBD2
CDR3 DNA: TGTGCCAGCAGTCTCCCGGGACTAGCGGGGGCCCAGCCCACAGATACGCAGTATTTT
CDR3 protein: CASSLPGLAGAQPTDTQYF